Below are 9 T cell receptor beta chains sequenced from a single sample in a study of T cells in Graves' hyperthyroidism and ophthalmopathy. Amplified TCR beta CDR3 regions came from RNA transcripts. The HTBI set primed first-round TCR CDR3 RT-PCR. Via MiXCR, TCRdb re-called the multiplex PCR reads, giving one row per CDR3 protein. The table includes around 580,000 distinct CDR3 sequences, about half detected once. Specimen: peripheral blood or thyroid tissue (not recorded which). The receptors stem from a woman aged 18-35 years with Graves' hyperthyroidism.

The chain couples TRBV20-1 to TRBJ2-5; TRBD1 might be the D (6 bases). The CDR3 length is 16 residues. CDR1 and CDR2 (germline): DFQATT, SNEGSKA (reference sequence). Between the trimmed V and J ends, which lost 1 base and 9 bases, there was a span of 24 bases. The CDR3 sequence is CSARASVSGVHQPQYF. In DNA form, the CDR3 reads TGCAGTGCTAGAGCTAGTGTTTCAGGGGTTCATCAGCCCCAGTACTTC.

This clonotype was counted between two and nine times. V gene TRBV20-1 combines with J gene TRBJ2-7; 11 bases are a match to TRBD2. After removal of 6 bases from V and 7 bases from J, the junction contained 8 bases not matched to a gene. This CDR3 spans 13 amino acids. Germline assignment: CDR1 DFQATT and CDR2 SNEGSKA (reference sequence). The CDR3 DNA reads TGCAGTGCGGGGACTAGCGGTTACAATGAGCAGTACTTC. Translation: CSAGTSGYNEQYF.

This rearrangement joins TRBV20-1 to TRBJ1-1; D is uncertain. V lost 0 bases and J 12 bases, leaving 2 bases between the germline ends. The germline gives CDR1 DFQATT, CDR2 SNEGSKA (reference sequence). The CDR3 spans 8 residues. CDR3 sequence reads: CSARDPFF. The CDR3 nucleotides read TGCAGTGCTAGAGATCCTTTCTTT.

V usage is TRBV19 and J usage is TRBJ1-2; D gene unclear. Trimming removed 6 bases at V and 4 bases at J, with 18 bases between. Germline V lookup: CDR1 LNHDA, CDR2 SQIVND (reference sequence). This CDR3 region has 15 residues. The CDR3 sequence is CASSKRAWTSYGYTF. CDR3 bases: TGTGCCAGTAGCAAGAGGGCATGGACGTCCTATGGCTACACCTTC.

This clonotype was detected many times. This sequence joins TRBV20-1 and TRBJ1-3; 7 bases agree with TRBD1. Germline V gene lookup returns CDR1 DFQATT and CDR2 SNEGSKA (reference sequence). The CDR3 is made up of 13 amino acids. Trimming at V came to 5 bases and at J to 2 bases, leaving 3 bases not matched to a gene. The CDR3 coding sequence is TGCAGTGCTCCACAGGGGCCTGGAAACACCATATATTTT. It specifies CSAPQGPGNTIYF.

This clonotype was counted a few times. The chain combines TRBV29-1 with TRBJ2-1; TRBD1 matches at 9 bases. The V gene's germline CDR1 is SQVTM and CDR2 ANQGSEA. V trimming: 2 bases; J trimming: 3 bases; junction bases outside the gene matches: 2. The CDR3 sequence is 14 residues long. CDR3 sequence (DNA): TGCAGCGTTGAAACGGGACAGGGCTACAATGAGCAGTTCTTC. It is translated as CSVETGQGYNEQFF.

The chain joins TRBV2 to TRBJ1-5, with 7 bases aligning to TRBD1. The J segment lost 6 bases and the V segment lost 9 bases, leaving 14 bases of the junction unmatched. Germline CDR1 and CDR2: SNHLY and FYNNEI. This CDR3 spans 15 amino acids. CDR3 sequence: CASDQGGVRGQPQHF. Here the CDR3 DNA reads TGTGCCAGTGATCAGGGGGGAGTCCGCGGTCAGCCCCAGCATTTT. The full variable domain, rest sourced from reference TRBV2 and TRBJ1-5, is EPEVTQTPSHQVTQMGQEVILRCVPISNHLYFYWYRQILGQKVEFLVSFYNNEISEKSEIFDDQFSVERPDGSNFTLKIRSTKLEDSAMYFCASDQGGVRGQPQHFGDGTRLSIL.

This clonotype was counted ten times or more. This chain links TRBV7-8 with TRBJ2-7, with D perhaps TRBD1 (5 bases). The germline V gene has CDR1 SGHVS and CDR2 FQNEAQ. The CDR3 is 14 amino acids. Trimming cost V 6 bases and J 3 bases, with 15 bases left between them. In DNA, the CDR3 is TGTGCCAGCAGTACACAGGTTACCGGCTACGAGCAGTACTTC. It is translated as CASSTQVTGYEQYF.

This clonotype was observed at least ten times. This chain connects TRBV19 to TRBJ1-5; TRBD1 matches 9 bases. The CDR3 is made up of 15 amino acids. The ends lost 9 bases at V and 2 bases at J; junction bases unmatched: 8. Germline lookup yields CDR1 LNHDA and CDR2 SQIVND (reference sequence). The CDR3 DNA reads as TGTGCCAGCCAGACAGGGGGAAGCGGCAATCAGCCCCAGCATTTT. This encodes CASQTGGSGNQPQHF.